This entry concerns a single TCR beta chain. Its antigen is currently unknown. This sample is part of a study of radiation and T cells in renal cell carcinoma. Study conclusions and caveats: In blood, top tumor clones expanded by 2 weeks, shrinking by 4.

The assay was immunoSEQ multiplex PCR, and TCRdb's table has in-frame clones only and misses some. Seen here are roughly 170,000 clones, about 87% observed once, and the top ten hold about 11%. As for time point: blood 4 weeks post-SBRT, at nephrectomy. Documented treatment: 15 Gy SBRT to primary tumor, nephrectomy 4 weeks later. Nephrectomy followed 15 Gy stereotactic body radiation by 4 weeks. The patient's renal cell carcinoma had clear cell pathology. The CDR3 extends over 14 amino acids. With 0 bases removed from V and 6 bases from J, the gap between germline ends came to 9 bases. Germline V gives CDR1 SGDLS, CDR2 YYNGEE.

V and J are TRBV9 and TRBJ1-4; D is undetermined. The sequence was obtained from a woman aged 45-59 years with renal cell carcinoma. The source was blood, collected from a patient whose treatment included radiotherapy and nephrectomy. The CDR3, as DNA: TGTGCCAGCAGCGTAGACCCGGGCGATGAAAAACTGTTTTTT. It translates to CASSVDPGDEKLFF.